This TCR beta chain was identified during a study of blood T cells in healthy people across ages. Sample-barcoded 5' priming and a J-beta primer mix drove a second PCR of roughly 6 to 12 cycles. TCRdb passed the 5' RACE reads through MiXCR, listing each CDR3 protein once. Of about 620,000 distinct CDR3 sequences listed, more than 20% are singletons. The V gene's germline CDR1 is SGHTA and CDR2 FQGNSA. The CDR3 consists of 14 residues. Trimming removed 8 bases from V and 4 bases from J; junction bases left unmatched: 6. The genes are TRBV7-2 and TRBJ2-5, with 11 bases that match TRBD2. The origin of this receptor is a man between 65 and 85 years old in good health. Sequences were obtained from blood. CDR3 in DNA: TGTGCCAGCTTTAGCGGGAGGGCCGGAGAGACCCAGTACTTC. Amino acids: CASFSGRAGETQYF.